The clone carrying this TCR beta chain has only a few counts. In the original workflow: Nucleated cell number was recorded as an estimate derived from reference gene primer amplification. Using immunoSEQ multiplex PCR, the repertoire was profiled, and TCRdb retains in-frame clones only, with some absent. The V and J calls and the clone size are those of that table, but D and trimming were determined from the DNA. The sample lists fewer than 90,000 clones; around 79% were seen once. The data stem from a study of blood T cell repertoires in COVID-19. Study background: Samples came from the United States, Italy and Spain, spanning acute and convalescent COVID-19. The cDNA or gDNA used as material had been derived from T cells, B-cell-depleted T cells, or PBMCs.

Deletions cut 0 bases from V and 4 bases from J, with 10 bases between. Per germline, CDR1 LGHDT and CDR2 YNNKEL (reference sequence). This CDR3 has 15 amino acids. The sequence was collected from a man aged 50 or older with acute or convalescent COVID-19. The V gene is TRBV3-1 (or the pseudogene TRBV3-2), the J gene TRBJ1-5; the D is unclear. Material for sequencing was peripheral blood. CDR3 region: CASSQDLDGNQPQHF. The DNA of the CDR3 is TGTGCCAGCAGCCAAGATCTAGACGGGAATCAGCCCCAGCATTTT.